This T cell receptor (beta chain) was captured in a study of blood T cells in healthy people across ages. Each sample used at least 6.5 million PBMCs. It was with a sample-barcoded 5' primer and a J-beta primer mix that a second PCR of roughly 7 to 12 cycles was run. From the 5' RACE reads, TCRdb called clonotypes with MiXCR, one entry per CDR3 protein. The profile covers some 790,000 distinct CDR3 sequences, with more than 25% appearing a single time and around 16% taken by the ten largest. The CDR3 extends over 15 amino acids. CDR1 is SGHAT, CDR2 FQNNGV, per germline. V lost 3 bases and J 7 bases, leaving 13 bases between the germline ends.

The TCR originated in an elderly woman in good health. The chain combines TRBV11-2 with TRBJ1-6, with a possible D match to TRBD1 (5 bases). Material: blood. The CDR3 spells CASSFSTGVNSPLHF. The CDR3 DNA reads TGTGCCAGCAGCTTCTCCACAGGAGTAAATTCACCCCTCCACTTT. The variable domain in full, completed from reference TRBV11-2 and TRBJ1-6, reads EAGVAQSPRYKIIEKRQSVAFWCNPISGHATLYWYQQILGQGPKLLIQFQNNGVVDDSQLPKDRFSAERLKGVDSTLKIQPAKLEDSAVYLCASSFSTGVNSPLHFGNGTRLTVT.